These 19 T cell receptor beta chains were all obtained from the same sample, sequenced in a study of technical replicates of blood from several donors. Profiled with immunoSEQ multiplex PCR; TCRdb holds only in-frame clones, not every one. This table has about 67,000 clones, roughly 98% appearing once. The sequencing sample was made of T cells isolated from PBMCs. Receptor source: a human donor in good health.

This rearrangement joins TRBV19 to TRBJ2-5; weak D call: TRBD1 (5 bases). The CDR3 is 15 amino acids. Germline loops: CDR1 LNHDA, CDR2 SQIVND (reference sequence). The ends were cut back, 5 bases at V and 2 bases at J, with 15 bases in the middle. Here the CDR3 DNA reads TGTGCCAGTAGTCGTTTCGGACGACAGCAAGAGACCCAGTACTTC. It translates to CASSRFGRQQETQYF.

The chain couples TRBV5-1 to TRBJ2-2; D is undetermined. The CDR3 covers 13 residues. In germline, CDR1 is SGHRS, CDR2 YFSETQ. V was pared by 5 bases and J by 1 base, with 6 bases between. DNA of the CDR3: TGCGCCAGCAGTGTCCTGAACACCGGGGAGCTGTTTTTT. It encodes CASSVLNTGELFF.

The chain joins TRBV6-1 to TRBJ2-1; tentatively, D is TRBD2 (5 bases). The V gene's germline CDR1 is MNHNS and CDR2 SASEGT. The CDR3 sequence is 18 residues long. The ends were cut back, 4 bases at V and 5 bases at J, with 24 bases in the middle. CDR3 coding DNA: TGTGCCAGCAGTGGTGAAACGGGGATGTTATACCCGAACAATGAGCAGTTCTTC. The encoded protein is CASSGETGMLYPNNEQFF.

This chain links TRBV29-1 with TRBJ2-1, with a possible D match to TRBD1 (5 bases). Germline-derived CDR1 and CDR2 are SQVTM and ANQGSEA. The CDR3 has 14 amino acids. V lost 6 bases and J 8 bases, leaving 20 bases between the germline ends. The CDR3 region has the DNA TGCAGCGTAGTTACCGGACAAGGGGCGTATGAGCAGTTCTTC. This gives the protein CSVVTGQGAYEQFF.

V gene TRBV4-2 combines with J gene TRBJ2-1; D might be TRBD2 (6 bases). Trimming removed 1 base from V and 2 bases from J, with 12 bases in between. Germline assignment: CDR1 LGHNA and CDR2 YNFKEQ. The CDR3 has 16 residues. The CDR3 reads CASSQGQAGPYNEQFF. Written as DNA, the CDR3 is TGTGCCAGCAGCCAAGGCCAGGCGGGACCCTACAATGAGCAGTTCTTC.

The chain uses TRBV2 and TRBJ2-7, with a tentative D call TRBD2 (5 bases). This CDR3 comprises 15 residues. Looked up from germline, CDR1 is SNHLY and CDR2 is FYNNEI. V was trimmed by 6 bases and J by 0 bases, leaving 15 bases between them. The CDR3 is CASRPLAYGSYEQYF. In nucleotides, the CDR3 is TGTGCCAGCAGACCCTTAGCGTACGGCTCCTACGAGCAGTACTTC.

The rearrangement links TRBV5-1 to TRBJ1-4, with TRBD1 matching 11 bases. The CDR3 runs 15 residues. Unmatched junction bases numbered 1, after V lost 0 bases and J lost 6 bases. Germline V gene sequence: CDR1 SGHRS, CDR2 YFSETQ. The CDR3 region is CASSLGTGGDEKLFF. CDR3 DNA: TGCGCCAGCAGCTTGGGGACAGGGGGCGATGAAAAACTGTTTTTT.

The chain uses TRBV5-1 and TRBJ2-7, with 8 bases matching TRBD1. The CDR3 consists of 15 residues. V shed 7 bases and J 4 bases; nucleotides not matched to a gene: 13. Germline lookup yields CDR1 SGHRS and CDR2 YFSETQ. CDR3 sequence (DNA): TGCGCCAGCCGCCGATTCGGACAGGGACTTTACGAGCAGTACTTC. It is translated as CASRRFGQGLYEQYF. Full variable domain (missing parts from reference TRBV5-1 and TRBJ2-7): KAGVTQTPRYLIKTRGQQVTLSCSPISGHRSVSWYQQTPGQGLQFLFEYFSETQRNKGNFPGRFSGRQFSNSRSEMNVSTLELGDSALYLCASRRFGQGLYEQYFGPGTRLTVT.

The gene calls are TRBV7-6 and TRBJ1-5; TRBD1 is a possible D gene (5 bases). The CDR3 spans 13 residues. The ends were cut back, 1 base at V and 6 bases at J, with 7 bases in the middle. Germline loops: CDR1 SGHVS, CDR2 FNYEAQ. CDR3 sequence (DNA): TGTGCCAGCAGCTTAGAAGACAGTCAGCCCCAGCATTTT. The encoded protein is CASSLEDSQPQHF. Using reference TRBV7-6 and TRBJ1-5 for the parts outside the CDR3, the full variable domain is GAGVSQSPRYKVTKRGQDVALRCDPISGHVSLYWYRQALGQGPEFLTYFNYEAQQDKSGLPNDRFSAERPEGSISTLTIQRTEQRDSAMYRCASSLEDSQPQHFGDGTRLSIL.

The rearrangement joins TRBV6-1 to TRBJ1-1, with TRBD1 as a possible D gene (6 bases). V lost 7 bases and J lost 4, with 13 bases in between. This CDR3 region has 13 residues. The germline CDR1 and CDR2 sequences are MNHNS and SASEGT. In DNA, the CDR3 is TGTGCCAGCACCACCACAGGGACCACTGAAGCTTTCTTT. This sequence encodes CASTTTGTTEAFF.

CDR3 in amino acids: CSVEDHTYNEQFF. The CDR3 nucleotides are TGCAGCGTTGAAGATCACACGTACAATGAGCAGTTCTTC. The chain carries TRBV29-1 and TRBJ2-1; unclear D gene. V was shortened by 0 bases and J by 4 bases, with 7 bases between the two germline ends. From germline, CDR1 is SQVTM and CDR2 ANQGSEA. The CDR3 extends over 13 amino acids.

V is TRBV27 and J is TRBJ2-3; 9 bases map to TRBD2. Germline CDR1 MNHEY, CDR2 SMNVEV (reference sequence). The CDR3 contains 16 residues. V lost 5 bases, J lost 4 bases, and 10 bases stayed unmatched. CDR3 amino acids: CASSNVGLAKADTQYF. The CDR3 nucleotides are TGTGCCAGCAGTAACGTCGGACTAGCGAAAGCAGATACGCAGTATTTT.

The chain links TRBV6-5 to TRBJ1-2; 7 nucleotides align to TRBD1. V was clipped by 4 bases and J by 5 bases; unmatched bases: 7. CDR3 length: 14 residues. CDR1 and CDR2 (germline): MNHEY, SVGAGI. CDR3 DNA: TGTGCCAGCAGTTTTTCGACAGGGTTATATGGCTACACCTTC. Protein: CASSFSTGLYGYTF.

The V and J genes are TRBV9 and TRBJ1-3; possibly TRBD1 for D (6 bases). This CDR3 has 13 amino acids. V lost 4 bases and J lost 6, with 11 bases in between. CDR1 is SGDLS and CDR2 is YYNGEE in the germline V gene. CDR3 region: CASSMGAVNTIYF. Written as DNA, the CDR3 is TGTGCCAGCAGCATGGGGGCAGTAAACACCATATATTTT. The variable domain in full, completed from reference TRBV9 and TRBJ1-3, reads DSGVTQTPKHLITATGQRVTLRCSPRSGDLSVYWYQQSLDQGLQFLIQYYNGEERAKGNILERFSAQQFPDLHSELNLSSLELGDSALYFCASSMGAVNTIYFGEGSWLTVV.

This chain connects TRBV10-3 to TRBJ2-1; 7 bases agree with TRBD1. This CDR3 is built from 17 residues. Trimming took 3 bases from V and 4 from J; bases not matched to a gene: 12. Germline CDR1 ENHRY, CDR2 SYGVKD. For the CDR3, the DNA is TGTGCCATCAGTGAAGTTTCCGGACAGGTTGGATACAATGAGCAGTTCTTC. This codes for CAISEVSGQVGYNEQFF.

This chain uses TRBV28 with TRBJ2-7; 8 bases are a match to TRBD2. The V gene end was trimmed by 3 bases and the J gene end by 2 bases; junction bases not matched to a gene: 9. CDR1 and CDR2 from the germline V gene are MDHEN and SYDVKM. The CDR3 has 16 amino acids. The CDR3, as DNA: TGTGCCAGCAGTTTGGGGCGGGGGGCAGTGACCTACGAGCAGTACTTC. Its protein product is CASSLGRGAVTYEQYF.

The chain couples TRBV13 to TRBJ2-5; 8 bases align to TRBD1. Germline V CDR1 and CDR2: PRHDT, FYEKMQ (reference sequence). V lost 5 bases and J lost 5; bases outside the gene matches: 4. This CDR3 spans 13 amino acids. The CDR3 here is CASSQGAWETQYF. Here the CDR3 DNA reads TGTGCCAGCAGCCAGGGGGCTTGGGAGACCCAGTACTTC.

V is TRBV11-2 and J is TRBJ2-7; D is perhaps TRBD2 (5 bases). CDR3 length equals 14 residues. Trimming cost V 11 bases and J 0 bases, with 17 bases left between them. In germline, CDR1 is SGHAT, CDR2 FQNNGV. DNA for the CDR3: TGTGCCGCGAGCCCCGGACTGCACTCCTACGAGCAGTACTTC. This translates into CAASPGLHSYEQYF.

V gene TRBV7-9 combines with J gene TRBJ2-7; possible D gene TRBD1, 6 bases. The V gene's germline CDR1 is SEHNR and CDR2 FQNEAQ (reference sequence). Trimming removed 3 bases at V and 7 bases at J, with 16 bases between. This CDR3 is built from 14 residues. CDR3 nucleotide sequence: TGTGCCAGCAGCTTCCCAGGGGCCTCAATGGAGCAGTACTTC. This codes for CASSFPGASMEQYF.